This is a list of T cell receptor beta chains from one sample in a study of shared clonotypes between healthy human individuals. TCRdb keeps only in-frame clones here, not all; method: immunoSEQ multiplex PCR. The profile shows fewer than 1.8 million clones, 98% to 99% of them singletons. The sample comprised naive CD4+ T cells sorted from blood. All receptors come from a man aged 25 to 40 in good health. The CDR3 runs from the conserved cysteine through the conserved F or W. A D gene is named only where the DNA matches it firmly. A clone size is listed for some rows: how often the clone was seen (once, few, many), or a class if it is expanded.

V: TRBV5-1; size: few; J: TRBJ1-1; D: -; CDR3: CASSAGSTEAFF; DNA: TGCGCCAGCAGCGCGGGGAGCACTGAAGCTTTCTTT
V: TRBV5-4; size: -; J: TRBJ2-1; D: -; CDR3: CASSPKGAASYNEQFF; DNA: TGTGCCAGCAGCCCAAAGGGAGCGGCCTCCTACAATGAGCAGTTCTTC
V: TRBV6-6; size: -; J: TRBJ2-1; D: TRBD2; CDR3: CASRYVLAGAHNEQFF; DNA: TGTGCCAGCAGATACGTACTAGCGGGAGCCCACAATGAGCAGTTCTTC
V: TRBV28; size: -; J: TRBJ1-2; D: -; CDR3: CASSSDRGYTF; DNA: TGTGCCAGCAGTTCAGATCGTGGCTACACCTTC
V: TRBV4-3; size: -; J: TRBJ2-7; D: TRBD2; CDR3: CASSHLRTSSSYEQYF; DNA: TGCGCCAGCAGCCACCTCAGGACTAGCTCATCCTACGAGCAGTACTTC
V: TRBV18; size: -; J: TRBJ2-1; D: -; CDR3: CASSQAVGGQVYEQFF; DNA: TGTGCCAGCTCACAAGCTGTCGGGGGGCAGGTCTATGAGCAGTTCTTC
V: TRBV9; size: -; J: TRBJ1-1; D: -; CDR3: CASSVGEMNTEAFF; DNA: TGTGCCAGCAGCGTTGGGGAAATGAACACTGAAGCTTTCTTT
V: TRBV11-3; size: -; J: TRBJ2-3; D: -; CDR3: CASSLTGDSTDTQYF; DNA: TGTGCCAGCAGCTTAACCGGGGACAGCACAGATACGCAGTATTTT
V: TRBV5-4; size: -; J: TRBJ2-5; D: TRBD2; CDR3: CASSLGGAGGETQYF; DNA: TGTGCCAGCAGCTTGGGTGGGGCGGGAGGAGAGACCCAGTACTTC
V: TRBV10-3; size: -; J: TRBJ2-7; D: -; CDR3: CAISESVMGDSYEQYF; DNA: TGTGCCATCAGTGAGTCAGTTATGGGGGACTCCTACGAGCAGTACTTC
V: TRBV7-8; size: once; J: TRBJ1-1; D: -; CDR3: CASSLTVSFALGAFF; DNA: TGTGCCAGCAGCTTGACAGTGAGTTTCGCACTCGGAGCTTTCTTT
V: TRBV6-4; size: -; J: TRBJ2-1; D: -; CDR3: CASSDSPIQAVSYNEQFF; DNA: TGTGCCAGCAGTGACTCGCCCATCCAAGCGGTTTCCTACAATGAGCAGTTCTTC
V: TRBV2; size: -; J: TRBJ1-5; D: -; CDR3: CASSEEAGIYSNQPQHF; DNA: TGTGCCAGCAGTGAAGAGGCCGGGATTTATAGCAATCAGCCCCAGCATTTT
V: TRBV9; size: -; J: TRBJ2-2; D: TRBD1; CDR3: CASRTGTGAYTGELFF; DNA: TGTGCCAGCAGAACCGGGACAGGGGCCTACACCGGGGAGCTGTTTTTT
V: TRBV28; size: once; J: TRBJ1-5; D: -; CDR3: CASSFVGDQPQHF; DNA: TGTGCCAGCAGTTTTGTGGGGGATCAGCCCCAGCATTTT
V: TRBV5-6; size: -; J: TRBJ1-1; D: TRBD1; CDR3: CASSPWRQGGTEAFF; DNA: TGTGCCAGCAGCCCCTGGAGACAGGGCGGTACTGAAGCTTTCTTT
V: TRBV19; size: -; J: TRBJ1-1; D: -; CDR3: CASSIGRGLGTEAFF; DNA: TGTGCCAGTAGTATAGGTCGGGGGCTAGGGACTGAAGCTTTCTTT
V: TRBV5-1; size: once; J: TRBJ2-7; D: TRBD2; CDR3: CASSLSGRAYEQYF; DNA: TGCGCCAGCAGCTTAAGCGGGAGGGCCTACGAGCAGTACTTC
V: TRBV9; size: -; J: TRBJ1-1; D: -; CDR3: CASSVGPTSITGHAFF; DNA: TGTGCCAGCAGCGTGGGACCCACTTCTATTACGGGCCATGCTTTCTTT
V: TRBV6-1; size: -; J: TRBJ1-1; D: TRBD1; CDR3: CASRETGMNTEAFF; DNA: TGTGCCAGCAGGGAGACAGGGATGAACACTGAAGCTTTCTTT
V: TRBV27; size: -; J: TRBJ2-4; D: -; CDR3: CASSSLTVAKNIQYF; DNA: TGTGCCAGCAGTTCCTTGACTGTAGCCAAAAACATTCAGTACTTC
V: TRBV11-2; size: few; J: TRBJ1-2; D: TRBD1; CDR3: CASSSTGRGQGGPNYGYTF; DNA: TGTGCCAGCAGCTCAACGGGGCGGGGACAGGGTGGTCCTAACTATGGCTACACCTTC
V: TRBV4-1; size: -; J: TRBJ2-7; D: -; CDR3: CASSQVEGSEQYF; DNA: TGCGCCAGCAGCCAAGTTGAGGGCTCCGAGCAGTACTTC
V: TRBV15; size: -; J: TRBJ2-1; D: -; CDR3: CATSARQGGEQFF; DNA: TGTGCCACCAGCGCCCGCCAGGGGGGTGAGCAGTTCTTC
V: TRBV27; size: -; J: TRBJ1-1; D: TRBD1; CDR3: CASRQGRGMNTEAFF; DNA: TGTGCCAGCCGACAGGGGCGGGGGATGAACACTGAAGCTTTCTTT
V: TRBV18; size: -; J: TRBJ1-1; D: -; CDR3: CASRGGLNTEAFF; DNA: TGTGCCAGCCGGGGGGGGCTGAACACTGAAGCTTTCTTT
V: TRBV5-1; size: -; J: TRBJ2-5; D: TRBD2; CDR3: CASSLGLAGAEGETQYF; DNA: TGCGCCAGCAGCTTGGGTCTAGCGGGAGCGGAGGGAGAGACCCAGTACTTC
V: TRBV28; size: -; J: TRBJ2-1; D: TRBD1; CDR3: CASTGTGEYNEQFF; DNA: TGTGCCAGCACAGGGACAGGAGAATACAATGAGCAGTTCTTC
V: TRBV7-7; size: -; J: TRBJ2-1; D: -; CDR3: CASSPGHYNEQFF; DNA: TGTGCTAGCAGCCCGGGACACTACAATGAGCAGTTCTTC
V: TRBV5-1; size: -; J: TRBJ2-7; D: TRBD2; CDR3: CASSLAGTSVSYEQYF; DNA: TGCGCCAGCAGCTTGGCTGGGACTAGCGTATCCTACGAGCAGTACTTC
V: TRBV5-4; size: few; J: TRBJ2-2; D: -; CDR3: CASSPHQGTTGELFF; DNA: TGTGCCAGCAGCCCTCATCAGGGGACCACCGGGGAGCTGTTTTTT
V: TRBV6-5; size: -; J: TRBJ2-7; D: -; CDR3: CASSYSTGDSEQYF; DNA: TGTGCCAGCAGTTACTCGACGGGGGATTCCGAGCAGTACTTC
V: TRBV7-2; size: -; J: TRBJ2-4; D: TRBD1; CDR3: CASSTQGARAKNIQYF; DNA: TGTGCCAGCAGCACACAGGGGGCTAGGGCCAAAAACATTCAGTACTTC
V: TRBV4-3; size: -; J: TRBJ2-1; D: -; CDR3: CASSQDNRLGDNEQFF; DNA: TGCGCCAGCAGCCAAGATAATAGACTCGGTGACAATGAGCAGTTCTTC
V: TRBV5-6; size: -; J: TRBJ1-5; D: -; CDR3: CASSLAQGAAQPQHF; DNA: TGTGCCAGCAGCTTGGCTCAGGGCGCGGCTCAGCCCCAGCATTTT
V: TRBV11-3; size: -; J: TRBJ2-1; D: -; CDR3: CASSLRGFSYNEQFF; DNA: TGTGCCAGCAGCTTACGAGGGTTCTCCTACAATGAGCAGTTCTTC
V: TRBV5-1; size: -; J: TRBJ1-2; D: -; CDR3: CASGPYGPSYGYTF; DNA: TGCGCCAGCGGCCCATACGGGCCGAGCTATGGCTACACCTTC
V: TRBV28; size: -; J: TRBJ2-3; D: TRBD2; CDR3: CASSSIITLAVSTDTQYF; DNA: TGTGCCAGCAGTTCAATCATCACTCTAGCGGTTAGCACAGATACGCAGTATTTT
V: TRBV19; size: -; J: TRBJ2-2; D: TRBD1; CDR3: CASSMGTGDGNGELFF; DNA: TGTGCCAGTAGTATGGGGACAGGGGATGGAAACGGGGAGCTGTTTTTT
V: TRBV28; size: -; J: TRBJ2-7; D: -; CDR3: CASSPDRRQHYEQYF; DNA: TGTGCCAGCAGTCCGGACCGGAGACAGCACTACGAGCAGTACTTC
V: TRBV15; size: -; J: TRBJ2-1; D: -; CDR3: CATSPSLSNEQFF; DNA: TGTGCCACCAGCCCGTCCCTCTCAAATGAGCAGTTCTTC
V: TRBV7-9; size: -; J: TRBJ2-1; D: TRBD2; CDR3: CASSLGLAGDNEQFF; DNA: TGTGCCAGCAGCTTAGGACTAGCGGGAGACAATGAGCAGTTCTTC
V: TRBV7-9; size: few; J: TRBJ2-3; D: -; CDR3: CASSLASTDTQYF; DNA: TGTGCCAGCAGCTTAGCGAGCACAGATACGCAGTATTTT
V: TRBV9; size: -; J: TRBJ2-3; D: TRBD2; CDR3: CASSGRTSGGTQYF; DNA: TGTGCCAGCAGCGGTCGGACTAGCGGGGGTACGCAGTATTTT
V: TRBV18; size: -; J: TRBJ2-1; D: -; CDR3: CASSPGTRNEQFF; DNA: TGTGCCAGCTCACCCGGGACGAGGAATGAGCAGTTCTTC
V: TRBV5-1; size: once; J: TRBJ2-7; D: TRBD2; CDR3: CASSSLAGVAEQYF; DNA: TGCGCCAGCAGCTCACTAGCGGGAGTGGCCGAGCAGTACTTC
V: TRBV10-3; size: -; J: TRBJ1-2; D: -; CDR3: CAIGRGFSGNGYTF; DNA: TGTGCCATCGGGAGGGGCTTCAGCGGTAATGGCTACACCTTC
V: TRBV4-2; size: -; J: TRBJ2-7; D: -; CDR3: CASSQGGGPYEQYF; DNA: TGTGCCAGCAGCCAAGGTGGGGGACCCTACGAGCAGTACTTC